This T cell receptor beta chain was recovered during a study of T cell responses to AZD1222 COVID-19 vaccine. At the level of the study: Whether given at about 4 or about 12 weeks, second doses were pooled.

The CDR3 is made up of 11 amino acids. Germline CDR1 and CDR2: KGHSH and LQKENI. V was trimmed by 3 bases and J by 4 bases, leaving 4 bases between them. Study-level points and caveats: Females made up more of the donors, who were largely white British, and clonal diversity may have come out too low. There were vaccine-associated CD4 TCRs across spike, dominant at 160-218 and 743-854.

Here immunoSEQ multiplex PCR was the method, and the copy in TCRdb shows in-frame clones only, minus some. The table includes around 190,000 clones, 70% to 90% detected once. This clone has only a few counts. No antigen is known for it. This material consisted of peripheral blood, taken on day 0 of AZD1222 vaccination. The chain has TRBV18 and TRBJ2-7; D remains unclear. The source of this sequence is an adult in good health. CDR3 DNA sequence: TGTGCCAGCTCACCGGAATACGAGCAGTACTTC. Translation: CASSPEYEQYF.